This is a list of T cell receptor beta chains from one sample in a study of cytotoxic CD8 clonotypes in ibrutinib-treated CLL. Sequenced by immunoSEQ multiplex PCR; TCRdb stores in-frame clones only, minus some. The sample lists approximately 47,000 clones; under 80% were seen once. Specimen: PBMCs, collected after 24 months of ibrutinib treatment. Every receptor here comes from a human donor with chronic lymphocytic leukemia. CDR3s leave out the opening cysteine and the closing phenylalanine or tryptophan.

J gene	V gene	CDR3 protein
TRBJ2-7	TRBV9	ASSPLAGAYYEQY
TRBJ2-6	TRBV7-8	ASSSGRGFVTGANVLT
TRBJ1-6	TRBV25-1	ATSPTGVISPLH
TRBJ2-7	TRBV7-9	ASSTYSPRTSYEQY
TRBJ2-3	TRBV2	ASRRQGSTDTQY
TRBJ2-7	TRBV27	ASSFDASNRGRAYEQY
TRBJ2-2	TRBV6-6	ASSYHGTPNTGELF
TRBJ2-7	TRBV10-3	AGGGSYEQY
TRBJ1-4	TRBV28	ASSEQGFGEKLF
TRBJ1-5	TRBV5-4	ASSLDRDQPQH
TRBJ1-2	TRBV30	AWGRAYGYT
TRBJ2-2	TRBV2	ASRGQGAGTGELF
TRBJ2-7	TRBV10-3	AISKTPGQGSYEQY
TRBJ2-5	TRBV29-1	SVDQNFQETQY
TRBJ1-2	TRBV18	ASSEGQEINYGYT
TRBJ1-5	TRBV28	ASETGLQPQH
TRBJ2-5	TRBV7-2	ASSSTAEAQY
TRBJ2-7	TRBV7-9	ASSLTDSPIYEQY
TRBJ1-1	TRBV19	ASPIPGEGTEAF
TRBJ1-4	TRBV5-1	ASSLTGTSNEKLF
TRBJ1-3	TRBV5-5	ASSFRQQGLSGNTIY
TRBJ2-1	TRBV7-3	ASSLVGQGNNEQF
TRBJ1-2	TRBV14	ASSQDRGYT
TRBJ2-1	TRBV2	ASSRNSGRTYNEQF
TRBJ2-1	TRBV7-3	ASSLTGQGTDEQF
TRBJ1-2	TRBV6-5	ASSYSRAVNYGYT
TRBJ1-3	TRBV21-1	ASSKKGGTTRRHTIY
TRBJ2-3	TRBV7-2	ASSRGSDTDTQY
TRBJ2-2	TRBV7-7	ASSRDERGELF
TRBJ1-1	TRBV18	ASSPGGPGAF
TRBJ1-4	TRBV7-9	ASSWDSNEKLF
TRBJ1-1	TRBV27	ASSSGRLAF
TRBJ1-6	TRBV10-3	AIQLGGSNSPLH
TRBJ2-1	TRBV29-1	SVDGGSSYNEQF
TRBJ1-4	TRBV7-6	ASSARGGRATNEKLF
TRBJ1-2	TRBV5-1	ASSAGGRDYGYT
TRBJ2-4	TRBV7-9	ASSSMGGLGNIQY
TRBJ2-7	TRBV18	ASSPYGQGNHEQY
TRBJ1-2	TRBV5-6	ASSSPPWDGYT
TRBJ1-2	TRBV5-6	ASSPTGTYGYT
TRBJ2-7	TRBV28	ASSLGTSREQY
TRBJ2-7	TRBV7-9	ASSLVGQLQY
TRBJ1-5	TRBV5-1	ASSLAGSGNQPQH